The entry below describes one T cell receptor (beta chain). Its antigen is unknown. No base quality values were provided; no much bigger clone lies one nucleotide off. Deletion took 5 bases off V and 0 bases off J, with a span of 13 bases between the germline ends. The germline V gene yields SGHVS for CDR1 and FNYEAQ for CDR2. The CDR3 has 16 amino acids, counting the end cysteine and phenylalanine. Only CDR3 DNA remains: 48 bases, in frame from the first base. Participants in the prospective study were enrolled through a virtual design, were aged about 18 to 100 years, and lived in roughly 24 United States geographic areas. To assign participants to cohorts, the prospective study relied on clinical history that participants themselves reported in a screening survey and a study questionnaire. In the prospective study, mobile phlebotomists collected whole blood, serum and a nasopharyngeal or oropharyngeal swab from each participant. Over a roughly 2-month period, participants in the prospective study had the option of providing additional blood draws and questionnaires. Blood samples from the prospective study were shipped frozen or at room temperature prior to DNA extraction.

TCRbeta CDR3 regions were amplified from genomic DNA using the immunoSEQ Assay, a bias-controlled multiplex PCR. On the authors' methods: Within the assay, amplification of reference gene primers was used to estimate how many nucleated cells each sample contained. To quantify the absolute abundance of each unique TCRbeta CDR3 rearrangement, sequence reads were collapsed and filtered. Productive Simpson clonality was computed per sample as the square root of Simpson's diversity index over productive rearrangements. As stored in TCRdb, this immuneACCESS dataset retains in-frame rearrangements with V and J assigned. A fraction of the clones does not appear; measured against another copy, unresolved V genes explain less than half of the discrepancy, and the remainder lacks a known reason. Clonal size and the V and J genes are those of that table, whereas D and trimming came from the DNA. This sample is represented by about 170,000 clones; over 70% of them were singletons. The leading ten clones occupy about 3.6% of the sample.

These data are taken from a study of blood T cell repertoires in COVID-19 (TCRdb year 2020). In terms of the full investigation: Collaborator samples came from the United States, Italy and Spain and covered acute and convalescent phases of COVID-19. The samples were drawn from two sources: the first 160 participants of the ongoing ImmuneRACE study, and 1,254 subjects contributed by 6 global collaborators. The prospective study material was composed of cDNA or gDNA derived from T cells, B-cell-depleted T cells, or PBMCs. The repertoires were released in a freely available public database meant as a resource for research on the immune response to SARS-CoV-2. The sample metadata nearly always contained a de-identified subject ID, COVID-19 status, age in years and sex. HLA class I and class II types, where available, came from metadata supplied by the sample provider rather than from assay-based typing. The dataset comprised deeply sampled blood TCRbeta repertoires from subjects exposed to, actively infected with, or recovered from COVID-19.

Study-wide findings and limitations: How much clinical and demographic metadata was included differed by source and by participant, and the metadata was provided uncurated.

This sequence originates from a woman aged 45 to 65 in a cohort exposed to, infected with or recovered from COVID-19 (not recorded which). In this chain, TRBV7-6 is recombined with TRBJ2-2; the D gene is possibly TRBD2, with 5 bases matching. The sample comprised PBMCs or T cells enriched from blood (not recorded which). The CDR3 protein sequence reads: CASSPLSGSNTGELFF. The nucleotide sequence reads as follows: TGTGCCAGCAGCCCACTAAGCGGATCGAACACCGGGGAGCTGTTTTTT.